Listed here are 17 T cell receptor beta chains from one sample, sequenced in a study of human T cells and chemical hapten exposure. TCRdb re-analysed the RACE reads in MiXCR, keeping a single row per CDR3 protein. The table lists approximately 80,000 distinct CDR3 sequences, 7.5% to 9.5% of them singletons. Time point here: patch test 1, 2 weeks after DPC sensitization. Treatment in this sample: therapeutic diphenylcyclopropenone sensitization with weekly scalp DPC. The input for sequencing was whole blood, taken in connection with sensitization to the hapten diphenylcyclopropenone (DPC). Every receptor here comes from a woman aged 25 to 39 with alopecia areata. Some clones in this sample may be carry-over from other donors' samples.

This chain uses TRBV12-3 or TRBV12-4 with TRBJ2-7, with D unclear. V was trimmed by 5 bases and J by 0 bases, leaving 11 bases between them. This CDR3 spans 14 amino acids. CDR3 bases: TGTGCCAGCAGTCCCCTGATGGACTCCTACGAGCAGTACTTC. Translating it yields CASSPLMDSYEQYF.

In this sample, this clonotype turned up many times. This sequence joins TRBV11-2 and TRBJ1-6, with TRBD1 matching 9 bases. The ends lost 5 bases at V and 7 bases at J; junction bases unmatched: 12. There are 17 residues in the CDR3. Germline CDR1 and CDR2: SGHAT and FQNNGV. CDR3 loop: CASSREAGTGPNSPLHF. The CDR3 nucleotides are TGTGCCAGCAGCCGAGAAGCCGGGACAGGGCCGAATTCACCCCTCCACTTT. The variable domain in full, completed from reference TRBV11-2 and TRBJ1-6, reads EAGVAQSPRYKIIEKRQSVAFWCNPISGHATLYWYQQILGQGPKLLIQFQNNGVVDDSQLPKDRFSAERLKGVDSTLKIQPAKLEDSAVYLCASSREAGTGPNSPLHFGNGTRLTVT.

Many counts were recorded for this clonotype. The J gene is TRBJ2-3, the V gene TRBV28; D may be TRBD1 (7 bases). The CDR3 runs 14 residues. V was trimmed by 9 bases and J by 0 bases, leaving 13 bases between them. Looked up from germline, CDR1 is MDHEN and CDR2 is SYDVKM. The DNA of the CDR3 is TGTGCCAGTTCTCCAGGGGGGAGCACAGATACGCAGTATTTT. Translated: CASSPGGSTDTQYF. The full variable domain, with the rest looked up from reference TRBV28 and TRBJ2-3, is DVKVTQSSRYLVKRTGEKVFLECVQDMDHENMFWYRQDPGLGLRLIYFSYDVKMKEKGDIPEGYSVSREKKERFSLILESASTNQTSMYLCASSPGGSTDTQYFGPGTRLTVL.

On this clonotype: A much more abundant neighbour one base away suggests this may be a read error. V and J are TRBV4-1 and TRBJ1-5; D possibly corresponds to TRBD1 (5 bases). Germline V lookup: CDR1 MGHRA, CDR2 YSYEKL. The CDR3 covers 16 residues. CDR3 sequence reads: CASSQETGGGVQTQHF. Written as DNA, the CDR3 is TGCGCCAGCAGCCAAGAAACCGGGGGAGGGGTTCAGACCCAGCATTTT.

This clonotype was recorded at least ten times. V gene TRBV5-1 combines with J gene TRBJ2-3; 15 bases align to TRBD2. Germline V CDR1 and CDR2: SGHRS, YFSETQ. Germline trimming cut 4 bases from V and 0 bases from J; bases unmatched to any gene: 6. The CDR3 sequence is 18 residues long. Here the CDR3 DNA reads TGCGCCAGCAGCAAAAGGACTAGCGGGGGGGATAGCACAGATACGCAGTATTTT. Its translation is CASSKRTSGGDSTDTQYF.

This clonotype has ten or more counts. V and J are TRBV6-5 and TRBJ2-1; no firm D call. CDR1 and CDR2 from the germline V gene are MNHEY and SVGAGI. Between the trimmed V and J ends, which lost 6 bases and 7 bases, there was a span of 16 bases. The CDR3 length is 14 residues. The CDR3 region is CASRAAWGQNEQFF. DNA of the CDR3: TGTGCCAGCAGAGCTGCATGGGGTCAAAATGAGCAGTTCTTC.

This clonotype was counted between two and nine times. The genes are TRBV10-3 and TRBJ2-3, with D hard to call. Trimming stripped 6 bases from V and 1 base from J, with 8 bases between. The CDR3 length is 13 residues. Germline values: CDR1 ENHRY, CDR2 SYGVKD. CDR3 residues: CAISRPGTDTQYF. Here the CDR3 DNA reads TGTGCCATCAGCCGACCAGGCACAGATACGCAGTATTTT.

This clonotype has ten or more counts. This chain connects TRBV4-1 to TRBJ2-7; D is uncertain. The CDR3 is made up of 13 amino acids. The germline V gene encodes CDR1 MGHRA and CDR2 YSYEKL. Trimming cost V 1 base and J 4 bases, with 8 bases left between them. The CDR3 reads CASSQGLGYEQYF. CDR3 in DNA: TGCGCCAGCAGCCAAGGACTCGGTTACGAGCAGTACTTC.

The rearrangement uses TRBV6-5 and TRBJ1-1; 8 bases line up with TRBD1. The CDR3 runs 15 residues. V was clipped by 5 bases and J by 4 bases; unmatched bases: 9. The germline V gene has CDR1 MNHEY and CDR2 SVGAGI. The CDR3 sequence is CASSVGQAAGTEAFF. CDR3 bases: TGTGCCAGCAGTGTGGGACAGGCGGCGGGCACTGAAGCTTTCTTT.

The J gene is TRBJ1-6, the V gene TRBV30; D is ambiguous. Germline CDR1 GTSNPN, CDR2 SVGIG (reference sequence). V was shortened by 4 bases and J by 6 bases, with 19 bases between the two germline ends. The CDR3 has 16 residues. The CDR3 region is CAWTHEALAGNSPLHF. In nucleotides, the CDR3 is TGTGCCTGGACCCACGAGGCCCTGGCGGGTAATTCACCCCTCCACTTT.

This sequence joins TRBV12-3 or TRBV12-4 and TRBJ1-6; 8 nucleotides agree with TRBD1. This CDR3 comprises 15 residues. V was pared by 1 base and J by 5 bases, with 1 base of the junction left unmatched. CDR3 protein: CASSLGDRNNSPLHF. The DNA of the CDR3 is TGTGCCAGCAGTTTAGGGGACAGGAATAATTCACCCCTCCACTTT.

This CDR3 is CSARDLGQVEAFF. For the CDR3, the DNA is TGCAGTGCTAGAGATTTAGGACAGGTCGAAGCTTTCTTT. The gene calls are TRBV20-1 and TRBJ1-1; 7 bases agree with TRBD1. CDR1 is DFQATT and CDR2 is SNEGSKA in the germline V gene (reference sequence). With V trimmed by 0 bases and J by 8 bases, 6 bases remained unmatched. This CDR3 has 13 residues.

The J gene is TRBJ2-2, the V gene TRBV7-3; D gene ambiguous. The CDR3 sequence is 13 residues long. V was cut by 1 base and J by 1 base, with 1 base left in between. Germline CDR1 SGHTA, CDR2 FQGTGA. The CDR3 spells CASSLRNTGELFF. The CDR3 DNA reads as TGTGCCAGCAGCTTAAGGAACACCGGGGAGCTGTTTTTT.

This clonotype showed up just a few times. The chain has TRBV6-1 and TRBJ1-5; no clear D. The CDR3 spans 13 residues. The V gene lost 4 bases and the J gene lost 4 bases, with 8 bases spanning the gap. The germline V gene has CDR1 MNHNS and CDR2 SASEGT. CDR3 sequence: CASSGKPNQPQHF. Here the CDR3 DNA reads TGTGCCAGCAGTGGGAAACCGAATCAGCCCCAGCATTTT.

This clonotype was picked up many times. The CDR3 coding sequence is TGCAGCGTCAGCCGGTCGGAGGGACAGCCCCAGCATTTT. Protein sequence: CSVSRSEGQPQHF. The chain uses TRBV29-1 and TRBJ1-5; D unresolved. V was clipped by 6 bases and J by 7 bases, with 16 bases between them. CDR1 is SQVTM, CDR2 ANQGSEA, per germline. This CDR3 comprises 13 residues.

This clonotype was seen many times. This rearrangement joins TRBV2 to TRBJ1-3; D not certain. Per germline, CDR1 SNHLY and CDR2 FYNNEI. Trimming took 7 bases from V and 1 from J, leaving 8 bases between them. The CDR3 sequence is 13 residues long. CDR3 in DNA: TGTGCCAGCAAGGTGGATTCTGGAAACACCATATATTTT. Amino acid sequence: CASKVDSGNTIYF.

This clonotype has more than one count but fewer than ten. One base away lies a much larger clone, so this may be a sequencing read error. The J gene is TRBJ2-1, the V gene TRBV20-1; 11 bases are a match to TRBD1. Trimming removed 1 base from V and 4 bases from J; junction bases left unmatched: 3. The CDR3 runs to 15 residues. Germline CDR1 is DFQATT and CDR2 is SNEGSKA (reference sequence). CDR3 region: CSARGGTGGYNEQFF. In DNA, the CDR3 is TGCAGTGCTAGAGGTGGGACAGGGGGTTACAATGAGCAGTTCTTC.